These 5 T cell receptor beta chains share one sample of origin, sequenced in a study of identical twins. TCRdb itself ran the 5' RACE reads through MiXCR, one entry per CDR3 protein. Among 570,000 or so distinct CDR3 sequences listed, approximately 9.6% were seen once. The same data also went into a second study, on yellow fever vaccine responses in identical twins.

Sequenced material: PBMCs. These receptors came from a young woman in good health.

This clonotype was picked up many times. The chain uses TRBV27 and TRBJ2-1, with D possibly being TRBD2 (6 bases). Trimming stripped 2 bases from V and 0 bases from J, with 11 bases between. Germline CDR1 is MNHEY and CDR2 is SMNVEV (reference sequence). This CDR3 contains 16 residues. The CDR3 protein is CASSLPGGSSYNEQFF. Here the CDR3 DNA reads TGTGCCAGCAGTTTACCTGGGGGGAGCTCCTACAATGAGCAGTTCTTC.

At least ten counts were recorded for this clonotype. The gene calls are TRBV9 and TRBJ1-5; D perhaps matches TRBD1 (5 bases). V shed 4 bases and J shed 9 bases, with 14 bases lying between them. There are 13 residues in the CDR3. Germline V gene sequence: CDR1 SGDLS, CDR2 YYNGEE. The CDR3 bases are TGTGCCAGCAGCTTCAGGGTATTTGGGCCCCAGCATTTT. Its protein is CASSFRVFGPQHF.

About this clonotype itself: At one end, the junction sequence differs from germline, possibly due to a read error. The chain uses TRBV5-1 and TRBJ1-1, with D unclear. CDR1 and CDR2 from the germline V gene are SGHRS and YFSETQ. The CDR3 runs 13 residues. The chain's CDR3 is CASSFEQPTGAFF. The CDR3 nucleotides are TGCGCCAGCAGTTTCGAGCAGCCCACTGGAGCTTTCTTT.

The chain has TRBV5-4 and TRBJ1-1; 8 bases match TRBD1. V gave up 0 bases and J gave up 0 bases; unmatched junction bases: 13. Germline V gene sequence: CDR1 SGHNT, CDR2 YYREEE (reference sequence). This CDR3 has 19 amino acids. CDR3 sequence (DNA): TGTGCCAGCAGCTTGGGTGTCATGGCAGGGGGCAGTGTGAACACTGAAGCTTTCTTT. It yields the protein CASSLGVMAGGSVNTEAFF. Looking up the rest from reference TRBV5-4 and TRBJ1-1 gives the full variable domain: ETGVTQSPTHLIKTRGQQVTLRCSSQSGHNTVSWYQQALGQGPQFIFQYYREEENGRGNFPPRFSGLQFPNYSSELNVNALELDDSALYLCASSLGVMAGGSVNTEAFFGQGTRLTVV.

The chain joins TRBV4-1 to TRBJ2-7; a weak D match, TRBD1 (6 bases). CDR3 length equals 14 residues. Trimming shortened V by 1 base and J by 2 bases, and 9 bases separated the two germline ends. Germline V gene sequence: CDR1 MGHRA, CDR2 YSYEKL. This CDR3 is CASSQVGGAYEQYF. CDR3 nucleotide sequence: TGCGCCAGCAGCCAAGTAGGGGGAGCCTACGAGCAGTACTTC.